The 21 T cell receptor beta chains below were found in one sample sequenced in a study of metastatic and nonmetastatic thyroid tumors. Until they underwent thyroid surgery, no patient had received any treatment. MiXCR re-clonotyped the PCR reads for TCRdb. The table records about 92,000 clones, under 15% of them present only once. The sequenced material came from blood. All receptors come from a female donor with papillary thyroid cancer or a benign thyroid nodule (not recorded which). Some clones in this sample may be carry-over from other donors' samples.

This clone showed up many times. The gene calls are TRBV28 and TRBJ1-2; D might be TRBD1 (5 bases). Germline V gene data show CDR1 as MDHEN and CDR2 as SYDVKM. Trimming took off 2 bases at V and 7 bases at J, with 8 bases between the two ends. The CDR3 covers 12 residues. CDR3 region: CASSLRTGGYTF. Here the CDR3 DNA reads TGTGCCAGCAGTTTACGCACAGGTGGCTACACCTTC.

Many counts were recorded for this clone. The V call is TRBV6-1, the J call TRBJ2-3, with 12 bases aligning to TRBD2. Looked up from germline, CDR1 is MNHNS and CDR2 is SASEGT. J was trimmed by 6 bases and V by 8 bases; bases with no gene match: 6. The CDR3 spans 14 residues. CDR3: CASGTSGGTDTQYF. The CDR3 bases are TGTGCCAGCGGCACTAGCGGGGGGACGGATACGCAGTATTTT.

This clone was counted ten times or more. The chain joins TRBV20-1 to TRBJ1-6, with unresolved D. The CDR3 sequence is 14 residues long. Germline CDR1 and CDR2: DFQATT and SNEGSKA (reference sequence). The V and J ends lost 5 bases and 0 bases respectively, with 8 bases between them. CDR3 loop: CSASGSSYNSPLHF. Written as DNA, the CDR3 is TGCAGTGCTTCCGGTAGCTCCTATAATTCACCCCTCCACTTT.

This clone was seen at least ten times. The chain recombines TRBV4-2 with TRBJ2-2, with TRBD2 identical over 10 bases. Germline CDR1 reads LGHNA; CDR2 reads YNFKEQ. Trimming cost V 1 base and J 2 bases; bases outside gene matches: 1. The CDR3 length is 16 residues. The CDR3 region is CASSQVLAGNTGELFF. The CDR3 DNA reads TGTGCCAGCAGCCAAGTACTAGCGGGAAACACCGGGGAGCTGTTTTTT.

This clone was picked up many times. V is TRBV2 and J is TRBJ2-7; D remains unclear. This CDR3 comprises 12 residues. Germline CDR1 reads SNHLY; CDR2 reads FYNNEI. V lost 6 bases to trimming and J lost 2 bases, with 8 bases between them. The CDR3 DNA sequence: TGTGCCAGCAGCCTAGAAACCTACGAGCAGTACTTC. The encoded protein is CASSLETYEQYF. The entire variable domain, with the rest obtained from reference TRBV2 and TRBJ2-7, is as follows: EPEVTQTPSHQVTQMGQEVILRCVPISNHLYFYWYRQILGQKVEFLVSFYNNEISEKSEIFDDQFSVERPDGSNFTLKIRSTKLEDSAMYFCASSLETYEQYFGPGTRLTVT.

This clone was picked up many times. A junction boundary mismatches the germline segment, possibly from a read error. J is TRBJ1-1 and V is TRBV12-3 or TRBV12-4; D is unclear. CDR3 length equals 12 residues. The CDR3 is CANSLRPAAAFF. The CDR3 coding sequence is TGTGCCAACAGTTTAAGGCCGGCAGCAGCTTTCTTT.

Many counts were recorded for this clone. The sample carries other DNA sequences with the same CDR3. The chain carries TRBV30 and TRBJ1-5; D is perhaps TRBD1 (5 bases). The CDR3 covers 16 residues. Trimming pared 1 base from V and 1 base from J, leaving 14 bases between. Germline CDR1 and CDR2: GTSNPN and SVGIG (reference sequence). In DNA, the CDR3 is TGTGCCTGGAGTGCCCCGTGGCAGGGCAGCAATCAGCCCCAGCATTTT. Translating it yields CAWSAPWQGSNQPQHF.

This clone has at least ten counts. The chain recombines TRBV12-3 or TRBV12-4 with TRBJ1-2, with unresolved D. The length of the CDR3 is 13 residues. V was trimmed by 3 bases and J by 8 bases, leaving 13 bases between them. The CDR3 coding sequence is TGTGCCAGCAGTTTGGGCGCCAACGGGGGCTACACCTTC. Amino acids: CASSLGANGGYTF.

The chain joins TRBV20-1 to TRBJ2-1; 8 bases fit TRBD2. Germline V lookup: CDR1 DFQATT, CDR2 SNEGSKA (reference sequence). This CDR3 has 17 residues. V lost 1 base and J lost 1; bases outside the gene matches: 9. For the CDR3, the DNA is TGCAGTGCTAGAGTCGCGTCGGGAGGGCTTTCCTACAATGAGCAGTTCTTC. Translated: CSARVASGGLSYNEQFF.

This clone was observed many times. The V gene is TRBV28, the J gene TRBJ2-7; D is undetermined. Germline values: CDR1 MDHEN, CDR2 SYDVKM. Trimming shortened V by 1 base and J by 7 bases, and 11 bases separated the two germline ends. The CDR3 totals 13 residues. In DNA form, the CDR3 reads TGTGCCAGCAGTTTATCAGACTTCCGTGAGCAGTACTTC. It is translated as CASSLSDFREQYF.

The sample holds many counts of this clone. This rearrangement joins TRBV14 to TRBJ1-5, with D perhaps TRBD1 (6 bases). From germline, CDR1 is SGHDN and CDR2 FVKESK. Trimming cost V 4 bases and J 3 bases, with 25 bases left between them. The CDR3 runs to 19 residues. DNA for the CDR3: TGTGCCAGCAGCCGCGAGGGGGGACGGCCCCTCCGACTCAATCAGCCCCAGCATTTT. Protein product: CASSREGGRPLRLNQPQHF.

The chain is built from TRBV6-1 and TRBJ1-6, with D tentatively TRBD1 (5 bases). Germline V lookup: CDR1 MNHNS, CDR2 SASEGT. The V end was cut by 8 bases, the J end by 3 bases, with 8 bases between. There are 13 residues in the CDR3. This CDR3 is CASGQSYNSPLHF. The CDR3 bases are TGTGCCAGCGGACAAAGCTATAATTCACCCCTCCACTTT.

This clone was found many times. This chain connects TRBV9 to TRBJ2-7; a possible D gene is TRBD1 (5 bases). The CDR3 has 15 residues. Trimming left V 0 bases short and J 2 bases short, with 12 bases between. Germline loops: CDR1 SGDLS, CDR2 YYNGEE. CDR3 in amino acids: CASSVADSSTYEQYF. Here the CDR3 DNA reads TGTGCCAGCAGCGTAGCTGACAGTTCGACCTACGAGCAGTACTTC.

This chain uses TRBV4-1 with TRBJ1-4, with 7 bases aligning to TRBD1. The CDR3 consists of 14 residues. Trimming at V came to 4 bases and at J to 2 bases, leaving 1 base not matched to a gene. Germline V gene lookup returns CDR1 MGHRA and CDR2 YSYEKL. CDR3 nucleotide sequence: TGCGCCAGCAGCCCGGGACAGACTAATGAAAAACTGTTTTTT. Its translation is CASSPGQTNEKLFF.

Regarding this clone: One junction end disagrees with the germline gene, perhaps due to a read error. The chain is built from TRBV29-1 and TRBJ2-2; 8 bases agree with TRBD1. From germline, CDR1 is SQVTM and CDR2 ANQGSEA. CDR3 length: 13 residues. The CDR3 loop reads CSVRQGLSGQLFF. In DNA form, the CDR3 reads TGCAGCGTACGACAGGGGCTCTCCGGGCAGCTGTTTTTT.

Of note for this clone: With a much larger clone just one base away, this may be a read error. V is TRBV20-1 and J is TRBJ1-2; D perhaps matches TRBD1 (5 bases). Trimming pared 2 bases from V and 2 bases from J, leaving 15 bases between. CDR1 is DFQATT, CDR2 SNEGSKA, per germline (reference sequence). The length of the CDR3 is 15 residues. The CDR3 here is CSARTWWEGNYGYTF. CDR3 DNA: TGCAGTGCTAGAACCTGGTGGGAGGGGAACTATGGCTACACCTTC.

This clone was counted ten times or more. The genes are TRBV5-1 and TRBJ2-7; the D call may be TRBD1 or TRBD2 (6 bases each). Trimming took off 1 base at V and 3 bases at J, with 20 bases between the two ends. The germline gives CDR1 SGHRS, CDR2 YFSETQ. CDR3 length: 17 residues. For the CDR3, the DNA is TGCGCCAGCAGCTTGAAGGGTGGAAGGGGGGCCAGCTACGAGCAGTACTTC. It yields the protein CASSLKGGRGASYEQYF.

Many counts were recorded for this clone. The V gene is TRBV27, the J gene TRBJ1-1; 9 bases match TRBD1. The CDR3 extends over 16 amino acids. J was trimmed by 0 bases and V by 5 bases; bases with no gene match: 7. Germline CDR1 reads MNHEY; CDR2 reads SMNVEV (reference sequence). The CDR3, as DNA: TGTGCCAGCAGTAAAGGGACAGGGAGAATGAACACTGAAGCTTTCTTT. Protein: CASSKGTGRMNTEAFF.

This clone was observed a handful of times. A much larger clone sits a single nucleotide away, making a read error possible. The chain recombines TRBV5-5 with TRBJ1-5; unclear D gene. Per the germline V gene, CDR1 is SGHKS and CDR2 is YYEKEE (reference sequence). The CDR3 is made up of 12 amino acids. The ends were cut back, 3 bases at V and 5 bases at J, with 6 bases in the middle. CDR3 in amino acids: CASSSGYQPQHF. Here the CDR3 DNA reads TGTGCCAGCAGCTCGGGATATCAGCCCCAGCATTTT.

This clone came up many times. CDR3 nucleotide sequence: TGTGCCAGCAGCTTCCGCAGGGCGAACACTGAAGCTTTCTTT. It is translated as CASSFRRANTEAFF. The chain recombines TRBV7-2 with TRBJ1-1, with D maybe TRBD1 (5 bases). The CDR3 runs 14 residues. The germline V gene encodes CDR1 SGHTA and CDR2 FQGNSA. V lost 3 bases to trimming and J lost 1 base, with 9 bases between them.

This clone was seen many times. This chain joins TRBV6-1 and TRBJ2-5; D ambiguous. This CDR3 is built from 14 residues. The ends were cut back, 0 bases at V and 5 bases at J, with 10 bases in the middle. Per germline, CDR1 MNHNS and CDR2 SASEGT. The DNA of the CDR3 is TGTGCCAGCAGTGAAGCGAACGGTTGGGAGACCCAGTACTTC. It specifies CASSEANGWETQYF.